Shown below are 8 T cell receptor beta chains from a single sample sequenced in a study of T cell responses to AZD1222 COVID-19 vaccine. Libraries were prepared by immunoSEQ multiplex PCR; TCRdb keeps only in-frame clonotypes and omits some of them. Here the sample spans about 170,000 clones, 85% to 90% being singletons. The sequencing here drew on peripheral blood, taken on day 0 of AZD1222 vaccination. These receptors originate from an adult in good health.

CDR3 DNA: TGTGCCAGTAGTAAAACTAGCGGGGGCCGTCAAGAGACCCAGTACTTC. As protein: CASSKTSGGRQETQYF. The chain uses TRBV19 and TRBJ2-5; 11 nucleotides align to TRBD2. In germline, CDR1 is LNHDA, CDR2 SQIVND (reference sequence). The junction had 6 bases not matched to a gene; V was cut back by 4 bases and J by 2 bases. This CDR3 contains 16 residues.

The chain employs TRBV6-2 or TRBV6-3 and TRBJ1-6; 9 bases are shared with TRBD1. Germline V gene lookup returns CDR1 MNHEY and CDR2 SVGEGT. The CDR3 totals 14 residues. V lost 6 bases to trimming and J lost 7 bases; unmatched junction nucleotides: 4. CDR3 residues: CASSSGQGNSPLHF. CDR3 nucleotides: TGTGCCAGCAGCTCTGGACAGGGGAATTCACCCCTCCACTTT.

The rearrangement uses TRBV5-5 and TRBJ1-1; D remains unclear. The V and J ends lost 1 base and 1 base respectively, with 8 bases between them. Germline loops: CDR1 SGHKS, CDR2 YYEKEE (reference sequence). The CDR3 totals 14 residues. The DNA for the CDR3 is TGTGCCAGCAGCTTGACGGCCCCGAACACTGAAGCTTTCTTT. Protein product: CASSLTAPNTEAFF.

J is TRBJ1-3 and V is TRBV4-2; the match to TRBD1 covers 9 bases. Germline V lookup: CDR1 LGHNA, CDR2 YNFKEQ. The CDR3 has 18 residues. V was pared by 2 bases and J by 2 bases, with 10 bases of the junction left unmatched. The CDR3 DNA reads TGTGCCAGCAGCCAACTAGCCTACAGGGGGCTTCCTGGAAACACCATATATTTT. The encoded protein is CASSQLAYRGLPGNTIYF.

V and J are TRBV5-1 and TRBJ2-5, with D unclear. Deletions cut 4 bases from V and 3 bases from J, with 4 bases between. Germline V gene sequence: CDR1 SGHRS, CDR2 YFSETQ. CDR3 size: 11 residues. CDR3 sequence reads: CASSTEETQYF. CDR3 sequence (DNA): TGCGCCAGCAGCACCGAAGAGACCCAGTACTTC.

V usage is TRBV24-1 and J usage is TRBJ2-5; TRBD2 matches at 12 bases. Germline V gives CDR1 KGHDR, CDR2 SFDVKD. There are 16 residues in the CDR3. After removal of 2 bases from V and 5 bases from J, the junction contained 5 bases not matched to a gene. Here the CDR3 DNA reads TGTGCCACCAGTGATTCGCTAGCGGGGGGGCCGGAGACCCAGTACTTC. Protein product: CATSDSLAGGPETQYF.

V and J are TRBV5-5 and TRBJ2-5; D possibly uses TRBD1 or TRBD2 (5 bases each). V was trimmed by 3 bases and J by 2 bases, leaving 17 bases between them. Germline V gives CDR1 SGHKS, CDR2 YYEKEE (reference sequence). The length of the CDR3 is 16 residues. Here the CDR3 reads CASSSVDLGVQETQYF. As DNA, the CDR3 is TGTGCCAGCAGCTCCGTGGACCTGGGGGTTCAAGAGACCCAGTACTTC.

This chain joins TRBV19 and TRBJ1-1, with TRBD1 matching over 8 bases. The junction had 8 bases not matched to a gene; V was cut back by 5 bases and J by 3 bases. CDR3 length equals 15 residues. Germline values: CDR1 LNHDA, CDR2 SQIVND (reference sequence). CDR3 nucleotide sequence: TGTGCCAGTAGTCAACAGGGGGAGCCGGACACTGAAGCTTTCTTT. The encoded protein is CASSQQGEPDTEAFF.